This passage covers 8 T cell receptor beta chains from one sample sequenced in a study of cytomegalovirus exposure and HLA in healthy donors. TCRdb's table, derived via immunoSEQ multiplex PCR, lists solely in-frame clones and lacks some. Of fewer than 400,000 clones listed, roughly 89% are singletons. The sequenced sample consisted of PBMCs. Receptors originate from a woman in her late teens or twenties in good health and CMV-seronegative.

The chain has TRBV6-5 and TRBJ1-1; no firm D call. CDR1 and CDR2 from the germline V gene are MNHEY and SVGAGI. This CDR3 has 15 residues. V lost 0 bases to trimming and J lost 3 bases, with 11 bases between them. The CDR3 nucleotides read TGTGCCAGCAGTTACTCTGCCATACGGGACACTGAAGCTTTCTTT. Its protein is CASSYSAIRDTEAFF.

This chain joins TRBV6-1 and TRBJ2-1; 14 bases are a match to TRBD2. CDR1 is MNHNS and CDR2 is SASEGT in the germline V gene. The trim removed 3 bases at V and 7 bases at J, leaving 11 bases unmatched. This CDR3 is 18 amino acids long. CDR3 sequence reads: CASSELGTSGRIKNEQFF. CDR3 nucleotides: TGTGCCAGCAGTGAGCTAGGGACTAGCGGGAGAATAAAGAATGAGCAGTTCTTC.

This chain uses TRBV5-5 with TRBJ2-1; TRBD2 is a possible D gene (6 bases). The CDR3 consists of 15 residues. CDR1 is SGHKS, CDR2 YYEKEE, per germline (reference sequence). Deletions cut 6 bases from V and 0 bases from J, with 13 bases between. Here the CDR3 DNA reads TGTGCCAGCAAGACCCGGGAGATCTCCTACAATGAGCAGTTCTTC. As protein: CASKTREISYNEQFF.

The chain combines TRBV19 with TRBJ2-1; D might be TRBD2 (6 bases). V lost 7 bases to trimming and J lost 3 bases, with 16 bases between them. This CDR3 has 15 residues. CDR1 is LNHDA and CDR2 is SQIVND in the germline V gene (reference sequence). The CDR3 DNA follows: TGTGCCAGTACCCTGGGGGGAGGCCACTACAATGAGCAGTTCTTC. Translating gives CASTLGGGHYNEQFF. Complete variable domain (other parts from reference TRBV19 and TRBJ2-1): DGGITQSPKYLFRKEGQNVTLSCEQNLNHDAMYWYRQDPGQGLRLIYYSQIVNDFQKGDIAEGYSVSREKKESFPLTVTSAQKNPTAFYLCASTLGGGHYNEQFFGPGTRLTVL.

This chain links TRBV5-1 with TRBJ1-5, with 10 nucleotides matching TRBD1. Germline-derived CDR1 and CDR2 are SGHRS and YFSETQ. This CDR3 region has 19 residues. Losses at the gene ends were 1 base for V and 2 bases for J; bases not matched to a gene: 12. The CDR3: CASSLRPTGGGFGNQPQHF. The CDR3 bases are TGCGCCAGCAGCTTGAGACCGACAGGGGGCGGCTTTGGCAATCAGCCCCAGCATTTT.

This clone showed up just once. One junction end disagrees with the germline gene, perhaps due to a read error. The chain is built from TRBV7-8 and TRBJ1-2, with 7 positions matching TRBD1. CDR3 size: 12 residues. CDR1 and CDR2 (germline): SGHVS, FQNEAQ. CDR3 DNA sequence: TGTGCCAGCAGCTTAGCTTCGGGGACAGTGTCCTTC. It specifies CASSLASGTVSF.

The V call is TRBV30, the J call TRBJ2-5; TRBD1 matches at 9 bases. This CDR3 is built from 15 residues. The germline CDR1 and CDR2 sequences are GTSNPN and SVGIG (reference sequence). V lost 4 bases and J lost 5; bases outside the gene matches: 11. The CDR3 DNA sequence: TGTGCCTGGAATCCTGGACAGGGGAAGGGTGAGACCCAGTACTTC. This translates into CAWNPGQGKGETQYF.

The chain uses TRBV5-1 and TRBJ2-2, with 9 bases identical to TRBD2. The CDR3 is 17 amino acids. V gave up 0 bases and J gave up 4 bases; unmatched junction bases: 7. Looked up from germline, CDR1 is SGHRS and CDR2 is YFSETQ. The CDR3 reads CASSLVASGTGTGELFF. In nucleotides, the CDR3 is TGCGCCAGCAGCTTGGTGGCTAGCGGGACGGGCACCGGGGAGCTGTTTTTT.